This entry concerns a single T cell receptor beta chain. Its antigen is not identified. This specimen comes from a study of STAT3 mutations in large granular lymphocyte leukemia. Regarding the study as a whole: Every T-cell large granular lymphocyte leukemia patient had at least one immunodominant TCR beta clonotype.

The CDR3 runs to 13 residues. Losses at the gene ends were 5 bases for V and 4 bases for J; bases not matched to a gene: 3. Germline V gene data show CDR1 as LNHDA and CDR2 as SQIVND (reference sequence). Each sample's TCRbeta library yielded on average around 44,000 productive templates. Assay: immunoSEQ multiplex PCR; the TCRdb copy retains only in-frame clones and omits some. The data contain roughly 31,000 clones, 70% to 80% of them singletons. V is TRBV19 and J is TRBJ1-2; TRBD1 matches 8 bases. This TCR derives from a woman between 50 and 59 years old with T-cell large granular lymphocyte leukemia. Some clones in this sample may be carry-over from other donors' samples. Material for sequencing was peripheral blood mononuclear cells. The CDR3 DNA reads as TGTGCCAGTAGTTCAGGGGGCCGCTATGGCTACACCTTC. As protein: CASSSGGRYGYTF. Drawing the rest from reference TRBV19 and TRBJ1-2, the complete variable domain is DGGITQSPKYLFRKEGQNVTLSCEQNLNHDAMYWYRQDPGQGLRLIYYSQIVNDFQKGDIAEGYSVSREKKESFPLTVTSAQKNPTAFYLCASSSGGRYGYTFGSGTRLTVV.